Included here is one T cell receptor (beta chain) sequence, with context. Antigen specificity is unknown. The junction had 3 bases not matched to a gene; V was cut back by 3 bases and J by 2 bases. CDR1 is MNHEY and CDR2 is SMNVEV in the germline V gene (reference sequence). The CDR3 runs to 15 residues. The sample is drawn from a study of molecular identifiers for immune sequencing clone quantification. Whole-study context: Split five ways in replicates, RNA from about 20,000 or 100,000 naive CD8 cells had four portions sequenced.

TCRdb analysed the PCR reads with MiXCR anew, one entry per CDR3 protein. The top ten hold 0.7% to 0.95% of the sample, which has hundreds of thousands of distinct CDR3 sequences, about 25% seen once. Study-wide results and caveats: Spiked Jurkat TCR RNA from one cell was reportedly detectable among roughly 910,000 naive cells. Clones above 20 RNA copies contained over 98% of effector molecules but under 1% of naive ones.

Sequences were obtained from naive CD8+ T cells from blood, with Jurkat cell RNA spiked in. Subset denoted: FACS-sorted CD8+CD4-CCR7+CD45RA+ naive T cells. This clonotype was sampled from a human donor in good health. Some libraries in this study had Jurkat cell RNA spiked in. This chain uses TRBV27 with TRBJ2-1, with 8 bases identical to TRBD1. As DNA, the CDR3 is TGTGCCAGCAGTTTTCTACAGGGGGCCTACAATGAGCAGTTCTTC. Protein product: CASSFLQGAYNEQFF.